One TCR beta chain is described in this entry. The record originates from a study of technical replicates of blood from several donors. The V gene end was trimmed by 3 bases and the J gene end by 8 bases; junction bases not matched to a gene: 14. Germline V gives CDR1 MGHDK, CDR2 SYGVNS. The CDR3 is made up of 17 amino acids. The method was immunoSEQ multiplex PCR; TCRdb's version includes in-frame clones alone and lacks a portion of them. The data contain around 70,000 clones, 93% of them singletons. The chain links TRBV25-1 to TRBJ2-1; the match to TRBD2 covers 9 bases. The TCR sequence derives from a human donor in good health. The material sequenced was T cells isolated from PBMCs. The CDR3 DNA reads as TGTGCCAGCAGTGATCCCGTCCTGGCGGGGGGGCAAGATGAGCAGTTCTTC. Translated, it gives CASSDPVLAGGQDEQFF.